Each of the 3 T cell receptor beta chains below was sequenced from the same sample in a study of T cell responses to AZD1222 COVID-19 vaccine. TCRdb keeps only in-frame clones here, not all; method: immunoSEQ multiplex PCR. Of 150,000 to 170,000 clones in the sample, roughly nine tenths were seen once. Sequenced here: peripheral blood, sampled on day 0 of AZD1222 vaccination. These receptors were taken from an adult in good health.

The chain has TRBV21-1 and TRBJ2-5. TRBV21-1 is deemed a pseudogene. CDR3 size: 20 residues. Written as DNA, the CDR3 is TGTGCCAGCAGCCTAGAGGGGTTAGGAGGACCTTCACCTACCCAAGAGACCCAGTACTTC. It codes for CASSLEGLGGPSPTQETQYF.

V usage is TRBV29-1 and J usage is TRBJ1-1; TRBD1 might be the D (5 bases). In germline, CDR1 is SQVTM, CDR2 ANQGSEA. The CDR3 spans 13 residues. Trimming pared 3 bases from V and 5 bases from J, leaving 13 bases between. The CDR3 DNA sequence: TGCAGCGTTGACGGGGGAGGACTTACTGAAGCTTTCTTT. Translation gives CSVDGGGLTEAFF.

The rearrangement joins TRBV18 to TRBJ2-1; D call uncertain. Trimming pared 3 bases from V and 10 bases from J, leaving 13 bases between. This CDR3 is built from 13 residues. CDR1 and CDR2 from the germline V gene are KGHSH and LQKENI. The CDR3, as DNA: TGTGCCAGCTCACCTATCTGGCTACGGGAGCAGTTCTTC. This gives the protein CASSPIWLREQFF.